The source of this T cell receptor (beta chain) is a study of cytomegalovirus exposure and HLA in healthy donors. The CDR3 spans 16 residues. V was clipped by 1 base and J by 0 bases; unmatched bases: 3. The V gene's germline CDR1 is LNHNV and CDR2 YYDKDF (reference sequence). A multiplex PCR was run with 60 Vbeta primers and 13 Jbeta primers. TCRdb's table, derived via immunoSEQ multiplex PCR, lists solely in-frame clones and lacks some. The sample records about 210,000 clones, around 78% being singletons. Unrecorded immune exposure was likely among donors, who were nominally healthy when sampled. The sample taken for sequencing was PBMCs. This chain connects TRBV15 to TRBJ2-1; 7 nucleotides agree with TRBD2. This TCR derives from a woman younger than 45 in good health and CMV-seropositive. The CDR3 sequence: CATSRVRGSSYNEQFF. The DNA for the CDR3 is TGTGCCACCAGCAGAGTGCGCGGGAGCTCCTACAATGAGCAGTTCTTC. Filled out from reference TRBV15 and TRBJ2-1, the complete variable domain reads DAMVIQNPRYQVTQFGKPVTLSCSQTLNHNVMYWYQQKSSQAPKLLFHYYDKDFNNEADTPDNFQSRRPNTSFCFLDIRSPGLGDTAMYLCATSRVRGSSYNEQFFGPGTRLTVL.